This entry features one TCR beta chain sequence. Its specificity is unknown. Generated by immunoSEQ multiplex PCR, the TCRdb table keeps only in-frame clones and is missing some. The data show 85,000 to 90,000 clones, 80% to 95% seen once. The entry originates in a study of graft-versus-host responses after intestinal transplantation. Turning to the study itself: Each recipient received anti-thymocyte globulin induction, then tacrolimus and steroids for around 3 years. Study observations and caveats: Elevated graft-versus-host to host-versus-graft clonal ratios in allografts were recorded for patients with graft-donor T cell macrochimerism. Early post-transplant HvG declines tracked with peak circulating GvH clone levels. Analysis identified GvH clones in recipient marrow, with some appearing first in ileum or blood.

Germline V gene data show CDR1 as LNHDA and CDR2 as SQIVND (reference sequence). There are 13 residues in the CDR3. Deletions cut 8 bases from V and 1 base from J, with 11 bases between. The V and J genes are TRBV19 and TRBJ1-2, with D unresolved. The sequences come from unstimulated CD4+ T cells sorted from spleen or lymph node cells, collected before intestinal transplant. The clonotype was recovered from a human donor who received an intestinal transplant. The CDR3: CASSSGINYGYTF. The CDR3 region has the DNA TGTGCCAGTTCCTCGGGAATTAACTATGGCTACACCTTC.